This is a list of T cell receptor beta chains from one sample in a study of identifying expanded T cells in peripheral blood. The protocol was immunoSEQ multiplex PCR, while the TCRdb copy is restricted to in-frame clones and leaves out a portion. The sample lists around 120,000 clones, 75% to 90% seen once, with 3% to 3.5% in the top ten. Material: blood. Source of these receptors: a person aged 18 to 75 in good health. Each CDR3 is given with its conserved first and last residue. D genes are given only for firm matches. Only part of the rows carry a size: once, few, many, or a class if the clone is expanded.

V: TRBV7-9
D: .
length: 14
J: TRBJ1-3
size: .
CDR3: CASSLYVSGNTIYF
DNA: TGTGCCAGCAGCTTATACGTGTCTGGAAACACCATATATTTT

V: TRBV5-5
D: .
length: 15
J: TRBJ1-5
size: .
CDR3: CASSLIVEINQPQHF
DNA: TGTGCCAGCAGCTTGATTGTAGAGATAAATCAGCCCCAGCATTTT

V: TRBV28
D: .
length: 12
J: TRBJ1-1
size: few
CDR3: CASSLRDAEAFF
DNA: TGTGCCAGCAGTTTGAGGGATGCTGAAGCTTTCTTT

V: TRBV4-3
D: .
length: 14
J: TRBJ1-1
size: .
CDR3: CASSQESGSTEAFF
DNA: TGCGCCAGCAGCCAAGAATCGGGGAGCACTGAAGCTTTCTTT

V: TRBV13
D: TRBD1
length: 16
J: TRBJ1-1
size: .
CDR3: CASSPQTGAPNTEAFF
DNA: TGTGCCAGCAGCCCCCAGACAGGGGCCCCGAACACTGAAGCTTTCTTT

V: TRBV6-1
D: .
length: 15
J: TRBJ1-2
size: .
CDR3: CASSEAYSPVGGYTF
DNA: TGTGCCAGCAGTGAAGCGTACAGCCCCGTGGGTGGCTACACCTTC

V: TRBV19
D: .
length: 15
J: TRBJ1-2
size: .
CDR3: CASSRQGGEGYGYTF
DNA: TGTGCCAGTAGTAGACAAGGGGGTGAGGGTTATGGCTACACCTTC

V: TRBV4-1
D: .
length: 13
J: TRBJ1-6
size: .
CDR3: CASSQAQTSPLHF
DNA: TGCGCCAGCAGCCAAGCCCAGACATCACCCCTCCACTTT

V: TRBV11-2
D: .
length: 14
J: TRBJ1-3
size: .
CDR3: CASRADVSGNTIYF
DNA: TGTGCCAGCAGAGCGGATGTCTCTGGAAACACCATATATTTT

V: TRBV28
D: .
length: 14
J: TRBJ2-5
size: .
CDR3: CASSLVGAQETQYF
DNA: TGTGCCAGCAGTTTGGTGGGGGCCCAAGAGACCCAGTACTTC

V: TRBV30
D: .
length: 15
J: TRBJ1-6
size: few
CDR3: CAWSVGLAYNSPLHF
DNA: TGTGCCTGGAGTGTGGGACTGGCTTATAATTCACCCCTCCACTTT

V: TRBV7-7
D: .
length: 13
J: TRBJ2-1
size: .
CDR3: CASSPRGYNEQFF
DNA: TGTGCCAGCAGCCCCCGGGGGTACAATGAGCAGTTCTTC

V: TRBV10-3
D: TRBD1
length: 15
J: TRBJ2-2
size: .
CDR3: CAIRDSAPNTGELFF
DNA: TGTGCCATCCGGGACAGCGCTCCGAACACCGGGGAGCTGTTTTTT

V: TRBV5-4
D: TRBD1
length: 18
J: TRBJ1-1
size: once
CDR3: CASSFGRGGRGRPSEAFF
DNA: TGTGCCAGCAGCTTCGGCAGGGGGGGCAGGGGGCGACCAAGTGAAGCTTTCTTT

V: TRBV11-2
D: TRBD2
length: 18
J: TRBJ2-3
size: .
CDR3: CASSLGDLAGGSTDTQYF
DNA: TGTGCCAGCAGCTTAGGCGATCTAGCGGGGGGGAGCACAGATACGCAGTATTTT

V: TRBV11-2
D: TRBD1
length: 17
J: TRBJ1-3
size: .
CDR3: CASSLRDSRRAGNTIYF
DNA: TGTGCCAGCAGCCTAAGGGACAGCCGGCGGGCGGGAAACACCATATATTTT

V: TRBV6-5
D: TRBD1
length: 14
J: TRBJ2-7
size: .
CDR3: CASSRRQGNYEQYF
DNA: TGTGCCAGCAGCCGACGACAGGGTAACTACGAGCAGTACTTC

V: TRBV6-1
D: TRBD1
length: 15
J: TRBJ2-7
size: .
CDR3: CASSLPGQGTYEQYF
DNA: TGTGCCAGCAGTTTGCCGGGACAGGGGACCTACGAGCAGTACTTC

V: TRBV18
D: TRBD2
length: 15
J: TRBJ2-5
size: .
CDR3: CASSLTSGGQETQYF
DNA: TGTGCCAGCTCGCTGACTAGCGGGGGCCAAGAGACCCAGTACTTC

V: TRBV2
D: TRBD1
length: 13
J: TRBJ1-1
size: .
CDR3: CASTGQGGTEAFF
DNA: TGTGCCAGCACAGGACAGGGGGGCACTGAAGCTTTCTTT

V: TRBV5-1
D: TRBD1
length: 16
J: TRBJ2-7
size: .
CDR3: CASSHPSTGGTYEQYF
DNA: TGCGCCAGCAGCCACCCCTCGACAGGGGGGACATACGAGCAGTACTTC

V: TRBV2
D: .
length: 13
J: TRBJ2-2
size: .
CDR3: CASSGDYTGELFF
DNA: TGTGCCAGCAGCGGTGACTACACCGGGGAGCTGTTTTTT

V: TRBV7-9
D: .
length: 14
J: TRBJ1-2
size: .
CDR3: CASSSEQGYYGYTF
DNA: TGTGCCAGCAGCTCGGAACAGGGTTACTATGGCTACACCTTC

V: TRBV11-2
D: .
length: 15
J: TRBJ1-6
size: .
CDR3: CASSLRGLGNSPLHF
DNA: TGTGCCAGCAGCTTACGGGGATTGGGTAATTCACCCCTCCACTTT

V: TRBV6-1
D: .
length: 15
J: TRBJ1-5
size: .
CDR3: CASSGVIRGNQPQHF
DNA: TGTGCCAGCAGTGGAGTAATTCGTGGCAATCAGCCCCAGCATTTT

V: TRBV6-6
D: .
length: 14
J: TRBJ1-1
size: once
CDR3: CASSYFRVNTEAFF
DNA: TGTGCCAGCAGTTACTTTAGAGTGAACACTGAAGCTTTCTTT

V: TRBV18
D: .
length: 17
J: TRBJ2-6
size: .
CDR3: CASSPLDEDSGANVLTF
DNA: TGTGCCAGCTCACCACTGGATGAGGACTCTGGGGCCAACGTCCTGACTTTC

V: TRBV5-1
D: .
length: 16
J: TRBJ2-3
size: .
CDR3: CASSFIPGTNTDTQYF
DNA: TGCGCCAGCAGCTTCATCCCCGGGACAAATACAGATACGCAGTATTTT

V: TRBV5-4
D: TRBD1
length: 14
J: TRBJ1-2
size: .
CDR3: CASSLDRGQDGYTF
DNA: TGTGCCAGCAGCTTGGACAGGGGGCAGGATGGCTACACCTTC

V: TRBV5-1
D: .
length: 15
J: TRBJ1-1
size: .
CDR3: CASSLEEEGYTEAFF
DNA: TGCGCCAGCAGCTTGGAAGAAGAAGGATACACTGAAGCTTTCTTT

V: TRBV6-6
D: TRBD1
length: 14
J: TRBJ1-1
size: .
CDR3: CASSITGGNTEAFF
DNA: TGTGCCAGCAGTATAACAGGGGGCAACACTGAAGCTTTCTTT

V: TRBV7-7
D: TRBD1
length: 15
J: TRBJ2-1
size: .
CDR3: CASSPDRGDYNEQFF
DNA: TGTGCCAGCAGTCCCGACAGGGGGGACTACAATGAGCAGTTCTTC

V: TRBV5-5
D: .
length: 18
J: TRBJ1-1
size: .
CDR3: CASSFSWGGAGLNTEAFF
DNA: TGTGCCAGCAGCTTTAGTTGGGGCGGGGCAGGGCTGAACACTGAAGCTTTCTTT

V: TRBV5-1
D: .
length: 17
J: TRBJ2-2
size: .
CDR3: CASSSAPRGADTGELFF
DNA: TGCGCCAGCAGCAGTGCCCCCCGGGGTGCGGACACCGGGGAGCTGTTTTTT

V: TRBV6-5
D: .
length: 13
J: TRBJ1-2
size: .
CDR3: CASRASVGLGYTF
DNA: TGTGCCAGCAGGGCGTCGGTGGGGCTTGGCTACACCTTC

V: TRBV13
D: .
length: 15
J: TRBJ2-7
size: .
CDR3: CASSLEWGDRNEQYF
DNA: TGTGCCAGCAGCTTAGAGTGGGGGGATCGGAACGAGCAGTACTTC

V: TRBV19
D: .
length: 17
J: TRBJ2-6
size: .
CDR3: CASSIDLRGYGANVLTF
DNA: TGTGCCAGTAGTATAGATCTAAGAGGGTACGGGGCCAACGTCCTGACTTTC

V: TRBV29-1
D: TRBD1
length: 16
J: TRBJ2-7
size: once
CDR3: CSARRAGQGLGNEQYF
DNA: TGCAGCGCCAGAAGGGCGGGACAGGGACTCGGGAACGAGCAGTACTTC

V: TRBV28
D: .
length: 10
J: TRBJ1-2
size: .
CDR3: CASSNYGYTF
DNA: TGTGCCAGCAGCAATTATGGCTACACCTTC

V: TRBV30
D: .
length: 17
J: TRBJ1-2
size: .
CDR3: CAWNQYPRQKGNYGYTF
DNA: TGTGCCTGGAACCAATACCCCCGACAGAAGGGAAACTATGGCTACACCTTC

V: TRBV9
D: TRBD1
length: 14
J: TRBJ1-4
size: .
CDR3: CASSGTGGNEKLFF
DNA: TGTGCCAGCAGCGGGACAGGGGGGAATGAAAAACTGTTTTTT

V: TRBV30
D: .
length: 14
J: TRBJ2-3
size: once
CDR3: CAWSVQGITDTQYF
DNA: TGTGCCTGGAGTGTACAAGGGATCACAGATACGCAGTATTTT

V: TRBV9
D: TRBD1
length: 14
J: TRBJ1-1
size: .
CDR3: CASSTTGASTEAFF
DNA: TGTGCCAGCAGCACCACAGGGGCGAGCACTGAAGCTTTCTTT

V: TRBV27
D: TRBD1
length: 15
J: TRBJ1-2
size: .
CDR3: CATSPWTGSNYGYTF
DNA: TGTGCCACCTCCCCGTGGACAGGCTCTAACTATGGCTACACCTTC

V: TRBV2
D: TRBD1
length: 15
J: TRBJ1-4
size: .
CDR3: CASRQGEMSREKLFF
DNA: TGTGCCAGCAGGCAGGGGGAGATGAGTCGGGAAAAACTGTTTTTT

V: TRBV19
D: TRBD1
length: 15
J: TRBJ1-2
size: .
CDR3: CASSTRTGRIYGYTF
DNA: TGTGCCAGTAGTACGAGGACAGGGAGAATCTATGGCTACACCTTC

V: TRBV9
D: .
length: 13
J: TRBJ2-7
size: .
CDR3: CASRGDGAYEQYF
DNA: TGTGCCAGCAGGGGGGACGGAGCCTACGAGCAGTACTTC

V: TRBV30
D: TRBD1
length: 12
J: TRBJ1-1
size: .
CDR3: CAWSRQGTEAFF
DNA: TGTGCCTGGAGCCGACAGGGAACTGAAGCTTTCTTT

V: TRBV11-3
D: .
length: 15
J: TRBJ1-6
size: .
CDR3: CASTSLSSYNSPLHF
DNA: TGTGCCAGCACCTCTCTGAGCTCCTATAATTCACCCCTCCACTTT

V: TRBV12-1
D: .
length: 16
J: TRBJ1-2
size: once
CDR3: CASSTGGNQWPYGYTF
DNA: TGTGCCAGCAGCACCGGGGGGAACCAGTGGCCCTATGGCTACACCTTC

V: TRBV6-5
D: .
length: 13
J: TRBJ1-1
size: .
CDR3: CASSYSRHAEAFF
DNA: TGTGCCAGCAGTTACTCCCGGCACGCGGAAGCTTTCTTT

V: TRBV7-3
D: TRBD2
length: 15
J: TRBJ2-3
size: .
CDR3: CASSLFPGGTDTQYF
DNA: TGTGCCAGCAGCCTCTTTCCGGGGGGGACAGATACGCAGTATTTT

V: TRBV5-1
D: .
length: 17
J: TRBJ1-4
size: medium-sized
CDR3: CASSSQSYISTNEKLFF
DNA: TGCGCCAGCAGCTCCCAGAGTTATATCTCAACTAATGAAAAACTGTTTTTT

V: TRBV5-1
D: TRBD1
length: 14
J: TRBJ1-1
size: .
CDR3: CASTKRTGQAEAFF
DNA: TGCGCCAGCACCAAAAGAACCGGACAGGCTGAAGCTTTCTTT

V: TRBV7-6
D: TRBD1
length: 15
J: TRBJ1-6
size: .
CDR3: CASSLQGADNSPLHF
DNA: TGTGCCAGCAGCTTACAGGGGGCGGATAATTCACCCCTCCACTTT

V: TRBV4-1
D: .
length: 14
J: TRBJ1-1
size: once
CDR3: CASSRLITEAEAFF
DNA: TGCGCCAGCAGCCGATTGATTACGGAGGCTGAAGCTTTCTTT

V: TRBV5-1
D: .
length: 14
J: TRBJ2-1
size: many
CDR3: CASSNTGTLNEQFF
DNA: TGCGCCAGCAGCAACACCGGGACACTCAATGAGCAGTTCTTC